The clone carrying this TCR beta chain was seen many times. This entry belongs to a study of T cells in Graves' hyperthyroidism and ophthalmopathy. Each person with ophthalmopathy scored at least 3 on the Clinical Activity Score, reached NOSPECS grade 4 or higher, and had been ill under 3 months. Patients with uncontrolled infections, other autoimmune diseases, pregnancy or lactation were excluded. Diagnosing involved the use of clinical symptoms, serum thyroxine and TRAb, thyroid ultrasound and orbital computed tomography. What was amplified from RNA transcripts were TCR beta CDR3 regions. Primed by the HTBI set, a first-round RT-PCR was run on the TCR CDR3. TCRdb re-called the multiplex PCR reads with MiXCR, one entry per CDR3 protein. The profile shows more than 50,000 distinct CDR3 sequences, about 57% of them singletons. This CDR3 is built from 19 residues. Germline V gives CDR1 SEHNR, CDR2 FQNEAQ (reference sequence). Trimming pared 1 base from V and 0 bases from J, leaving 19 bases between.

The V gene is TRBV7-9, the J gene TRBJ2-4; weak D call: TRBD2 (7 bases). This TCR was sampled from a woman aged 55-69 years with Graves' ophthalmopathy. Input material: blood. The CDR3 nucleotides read TGTGCCAGCAGCTTAGTCGGCCGAGGGGGGGGGCGAGCCAAAAACATTCAGTACTTC. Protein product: CASSLVGRGGGRAKNIQYF. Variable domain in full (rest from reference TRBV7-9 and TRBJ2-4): DTGVSQNPRHKITKRGQNVTFRCDPISEHNRLYWYRQTLGQGPEFLTYFQNEAQLEKSRLLSDRFSAERPKGSFSTLEIQRTEQGDSAMYLCASSLVGRGGGRAKNIQYFGAGTRLSVL.